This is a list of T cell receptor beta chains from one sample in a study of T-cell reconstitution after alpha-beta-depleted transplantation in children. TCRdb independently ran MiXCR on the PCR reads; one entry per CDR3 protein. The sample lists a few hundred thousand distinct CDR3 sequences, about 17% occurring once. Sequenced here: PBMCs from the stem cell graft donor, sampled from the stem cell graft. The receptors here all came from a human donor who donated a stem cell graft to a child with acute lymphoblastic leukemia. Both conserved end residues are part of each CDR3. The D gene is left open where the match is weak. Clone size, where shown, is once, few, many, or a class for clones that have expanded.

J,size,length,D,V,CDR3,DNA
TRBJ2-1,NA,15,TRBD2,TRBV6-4,CASSQLAGERNDQFF,TGTGCCAGCAGTCAACTAGCGGGAGAACGAAATGACCAGTTCTTC
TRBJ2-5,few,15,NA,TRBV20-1,CSADRDGAQGETQYF,TGCAGTGCGGACCGGGACGGGGCCCAAGGCGAGACCCAGTACTTC
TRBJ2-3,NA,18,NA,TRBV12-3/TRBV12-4,CASSLAMAQEGGTDTQYF,TGTGCCAGCAGTTTAGCGATGGCCCAGGAGGGCGGCACAGATACGCAGTATTTT
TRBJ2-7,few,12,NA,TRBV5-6,CASSTGYSEQYF,TGTGCCAGCAGCACGGGATACTCCGAGCAGTACTTC
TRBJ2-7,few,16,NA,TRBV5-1,CASSLSPVTSSYEQYF,TGCGCCAGCAGCTTATCACCGGTGACTAGCTCCTACGAGCAGTACTTC
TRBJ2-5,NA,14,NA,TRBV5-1,CASQLGGRKETQYF,TGCGCCAGCCAGTTGGGGGGGCGGAAAGAGACCCAGTACTTC
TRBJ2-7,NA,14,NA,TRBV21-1,CASSKGEGDYEQYF,TGTGCCAGCAGCAAAGGGGAGGGGGACTACGAGCAGTACTTC
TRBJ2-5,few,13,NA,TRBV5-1,CASSRQVEETQYF,TGCGCCAGCTCGCGACAGGTTGAAGAGACCCAGTACTTC
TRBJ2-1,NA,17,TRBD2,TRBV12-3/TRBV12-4,CASSQFSGSSSYNEQFF,TGTGCCAGCAGTCAATTTAGCGGGTCGAGCTCCTACAATGAGCAGTTCTTC
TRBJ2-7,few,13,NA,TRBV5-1,CASSLATGHEQYF,TGCGCCAGCAGCTTGGCAACAGGGCACGAGCAGTACTTC
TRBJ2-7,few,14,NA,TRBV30,CAWSGVAVPSEQYF,TGTGCCTGGAGTGGGGTGGCGGTCCCAAGCGAGCAGTACTTC
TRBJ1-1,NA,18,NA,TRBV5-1,CASSLKGNRVSPNTEAFF,TGCGCCAGCAGCTTGAAAGGGAACCGCGTTTCCCCGAACACTGAAGCTTTCTTT
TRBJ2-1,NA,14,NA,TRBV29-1,CSVAFMSSYNEQFF,TGCAGCGTTGCGTTTATGAGCTCCTACAATGAGCAGTTCTTC
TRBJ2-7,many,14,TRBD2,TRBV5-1,CASSLGGRSYEQYF,TGTGCCAGCAGTTTAGGCGGGAGGTCCTACGAGCAGTACTTC
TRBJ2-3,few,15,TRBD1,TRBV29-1,CSVDRGIPLGDTQYF,TGCAGCGTGGACAGGGGGATTCCCTTAGGAGATACGCAGTATTTT
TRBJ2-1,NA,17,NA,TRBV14,CASSRGTHTSTLNEQFF,TGTGCCAGCAGCCGAGGAACTCATACCAGCACGCTAAATGAGCAGTTCTTC
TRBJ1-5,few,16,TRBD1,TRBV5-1,CASSPDNRGGNQPQHF,TGCGCCAGCAGCCCTGATAACAGGGGAGGCAATCAGCCCCAGCATTTT
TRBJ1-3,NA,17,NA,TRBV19,CASSNPLRSSSGNTIYF,TGTGCCAGTAGTAATCCCTTACGGTCAAGCTCTGGAAACACCATATATTTT
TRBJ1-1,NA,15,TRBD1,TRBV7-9,CASSLGDRVGTEAFF,TGTGCCAGCAGCTTGGGGGACAGGGTCGGCACTGAAGCTTTCTTT
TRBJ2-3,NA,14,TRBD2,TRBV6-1,CASRRLAGTDTQYF,TGTGCCAGCCGACGACTAGCGGGCACAGATACGCAGTATTTT
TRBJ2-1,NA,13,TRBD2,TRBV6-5,CASSHGLAGEQFF,TGTGCCAGCAGTCACGGACTAGCGGGAGAGCAGTTCTTC
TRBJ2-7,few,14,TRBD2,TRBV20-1,CSADLSGSNREQYF,TGCAGTGCAGATCTTAGCGGGAGTAATAGGGAGCAGTACTTC
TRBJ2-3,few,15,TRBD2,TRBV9,CASSVARERADTQYF,TGTGCCAGCAGCGTAGCGCGGGAGAGGGCAGATACGCAGTATTTT
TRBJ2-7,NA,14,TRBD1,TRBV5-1,CASSRDRDGYEQYF,TGCGCCAGCAGCCGGGACAGGGATGGATACGAGCAGTACTTC
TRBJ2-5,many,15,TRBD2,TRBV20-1,CSASISGRVRETQYF,TGCAGTGCTAGTATCAGCGGGAGGGTGCGAGAGACCCAGTACTTC
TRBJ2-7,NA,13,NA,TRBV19,CASQPGLKHEQYF,TGTGCCAGTCAACCCGGACTGAAACACGAGCAGTACTTC
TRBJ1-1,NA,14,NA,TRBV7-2,CASSRRGSGTEAFF,TGTGCCAGCAGCCGCAGGGGATCCGGCACTGAAGCTTTCTTT
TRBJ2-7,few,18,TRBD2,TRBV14,CASSQDRGLAGDTYEQYF,TGTGCCAGCAGCCAAGATCGGGGACTAGCGGGAGACACCTACGAGCAGTACTTC
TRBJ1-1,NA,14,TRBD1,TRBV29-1,CSVLGTGGTTEAFF,TGCAGCGTTTTAGGCACAGGGGGAACAACTGAAGCTTTCTTT
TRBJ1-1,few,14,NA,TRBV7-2,CASSSKGGANEAFF,TGTGCCAGCAGCTCAAAAGGGGGGGCAAATGAAGCTTTCTTT
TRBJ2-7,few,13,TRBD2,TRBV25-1,CASSESGRWEQYF,TGTGCCAGCAGTGAAAGCGGGAGGTGGGAGCAGTACTTC
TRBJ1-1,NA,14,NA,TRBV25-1,CASSEYRRGTEAFF,TGTGCCAGCAGTGAATACCGCAGGGGCACTGAAGCTTTCTTT
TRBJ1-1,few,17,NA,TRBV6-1,CASSEVQWLRSNTEAFF,TGTGCCAGCAGTGAAGTTCAGTGGCTAAGGTCGAACACTGAAGCTTTCTTT
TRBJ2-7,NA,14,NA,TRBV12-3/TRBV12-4,CASSPGSTFSEQYF,TGTGCCAGCAGTCCTGGAAGTACCTTCTCCGAGCAGTACTTC
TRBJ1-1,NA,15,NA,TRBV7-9,CASSLAVPRRTEAFF,TGTGCCAGCAGCTTAGCGGTACCGCGCCGCACTGAAGCTTTCTTT
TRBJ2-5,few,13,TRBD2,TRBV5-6,CASKREGEETQYF,TGTGCCAGCAAGAGGGAGGGAGAGGAGACCCAGTACTTC
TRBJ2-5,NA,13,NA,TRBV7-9,CASRDGYGETQYF,TGTGCCAGCAGGGACGGGTACGGGGAGACCCAGTACTTC
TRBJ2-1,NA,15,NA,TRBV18,CASSPRGGVRNEQFF,TGTGCCAGCTCACCACGTGGTGGAGTGAGGAATGAGCAGTTCTTC
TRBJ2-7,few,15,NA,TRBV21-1,CASSKTLLARHEQYF,TGTGCCAGCAGCAAGACTTTACTAGCGAGGCACGAGCAGTACTTC
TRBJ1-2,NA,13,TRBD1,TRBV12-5,CASGWTGGYGYTF,TGTGCTAGTGGTTGGACAGGGGGTTATGGCTACACCTTC
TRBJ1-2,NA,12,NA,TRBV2,CASSDADYGYTF,TGTGCCAGCAGTGATGCGGACTATGGCTACACCTTC
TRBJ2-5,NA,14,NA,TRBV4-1,CASSHLGGRETQYF,TGCGCCAGCAGCCATTTGGGTGGGCGAGAGACCCAGTACTTC
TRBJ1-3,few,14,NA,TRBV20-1,CSARRPNSGNTIYF,TGCAGTGCTAGAAGACCGAACTCTGGAAACACCATATATTTT
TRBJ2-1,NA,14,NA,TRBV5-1,CASNFGGAYNEHFF,TGCGCCAGCAATTTTGGCGGGGCGTACAATGAGCATTTCTTC
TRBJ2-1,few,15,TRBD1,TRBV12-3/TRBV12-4,CASTTRDRVGVEQFF,TGTGCCAGCACCACCCGGGACAGGGTCGGTGTTGAGCAGTTCTTC
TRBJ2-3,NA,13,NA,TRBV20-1,CSAAGSITDTQYF,TGCAGTGCCGCGGGATCGATTACAGATACGCAGTATTTT
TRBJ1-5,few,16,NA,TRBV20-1,CSARDGQAPGYQPQHF,TGCAGTGCTAGAGATGGTCAGGCCCCCGGCTATCAGCCCCAGCATTTT
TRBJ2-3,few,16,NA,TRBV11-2,CASSQGQGRWTDTQYF,TGTGCCAGCAGCCAAGGGCAGGGTCGGTGGACAGATACGCAGTATTTT
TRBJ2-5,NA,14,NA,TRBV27,CASSFLGAQETQYF,TGTGCCAGCAGTTTCTTGGGGGCCCAAGAGACCCAGTACTTC
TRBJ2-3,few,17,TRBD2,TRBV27,CASSPYPTSGKTDTQYF,TGTGCCAGCAGTCCCTACCCCACTAGCGGGAAGACAGATACGCAGTATTTT
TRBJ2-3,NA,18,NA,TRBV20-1,CSAGGDSLSLWPTDTQYF,TGCAGTGCTGGAGGGGATAGCCTCAGTCTTTGGCCCACAGATACGCAGTATTTT
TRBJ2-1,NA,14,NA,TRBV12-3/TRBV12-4,CASSPLLGSNEQFF,TGTGCCAGCAGTCCCCTCCTGGGTTCCAATGAGCAGTTCTTC
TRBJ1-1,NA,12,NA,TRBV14,CASSQGRREAFF,TGTGCCAGCAGCCAAGGTAGACGGGAAGCTTTCTTT
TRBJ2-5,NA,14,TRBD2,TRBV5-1,CASSYGSGSETQYF,TGCGCCAGCAGCTACGGTAGCGGGTCGGAGACCCAGTACTTC
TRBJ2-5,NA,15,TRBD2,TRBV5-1,CASSLVSGTGETQYF,TGCGCCAGCAGCTTGGTTAGCGGGACGGGGGAGACCCAGTACTTC